Presented here are 29 T cell receptor beta chains from one specimen sequenced in a study of blood T cells in healthy people across ages. With a J-beta primer mix and a sample-barcoded 5' primer, a second PCR ran about 7 to 12 cycles. TCRdb used MiXCR to reprocess the 5' RACE reads, holding one entry per CDR3 protein. Seen here are approximately 960,000 distinct CDR3 sequences, approximately 32% observed once, and the top ten hold 10%. Separately, the same data were catalogued under a study of T cells of mothers and their children.

The specimen was blood. These receptors all stem from a middle-aged woman in good health.

This clonotype appeared many times. This chain joins TRBV5-5 and TRBJ1-5; 11 nucleotides line up with TRBD1. There are 16 residues in the CDR3. The trim removed 4 bases at V and 6 bases at J, leaving 9 bases unmatched. CDR1 is SGHKS and CDR2 is YYEKEE in the germline V gene (reference sequence). The CDR3 DNA is TGTGCCAGCAGCAACCCCGCCGGGACAGGGGGTCAGCCCCAGCATTTT. This translates into CASSNPAGTGGQPQHF.

CDR3 sequence reads: CASRQSGQSNQPQHF. The CDR3 DNA reads as TGTGCCAGCCGGCAATCCGGACAAAGCAATCAGCCCCAGCATTTT. The genes are TRBV6-6 and TRBJ1-5; D perhaps matches TRBD1 (5 bases). Germline CDR1 MNHNY, CDR2 SVGAGI (reference sequence). The CDR3 is 15 amino acids. The V gene lost 8 bases and the J gene lost 1 base, with 15 bases spanning the gap.

There are many counts of this clonotype. The chain links TRBV20-1 to TRBJ2-5; D is perhaps TRBD2 (5 bases). The CDR3 is 14 amino acids. Germline V gives CDR1 DFQATT, CDR2 SNEGSKA (reference sequence). Deletions cut 0 bases from V and 2 bases from J, with 10 bases between. The CDR3 region is CSARDSRGQETQYF. In DNA form, the CDR3 reads TGCAGTGCTAGAGATTCCCGGGGTCAAGAGACCCAGTACTTC.

In its sample, this clonotype was seen many times. The rearrangement joins TRBV6-4 to TRBJ2-5; 11 bases map to TRBD2. The J segment lost 2 bases and the V segment lost 6 bases, leaving 5 bases of the junction unmatched. This CDR3 has 15 amino acids. Germline assignment: CDR1 MRHNA and CDR2 SNTAGT. The CDR3 bases are TGTGCCAGCAGCCCGGGACTAGCGGATCAAGAGACCCAGTACTTC. Protein sequence: CASSPGLADQETQYF.

The V and J genes are TRBV4-3 and TRBJ1-2; tentative D call: TRBD1 (5 bases). The CDR3 sequence is 15 residues long. Germline V CDR1 and CDR2: LGHNA, YSLEER. Trimming removed 1 base at V and 4 bases at J, with 13 bases between. This CDR3 is CASSQGTGVGYGYTF. The CDR3 region has the DNA TGCGCCAGCAGCCAAGGAACGGGGGTTGGCTATGGCTACACCTTC.

Many counts were recorded for this clonotype. The chain carries TRBV27 and TRBJ2-1, with D maybe TRBD2 (5 bases). CDR1 and CDR2 from the germline V gene are MNHEY and SMNVEV (reference sequence). This CDR3 is 13 amino acids long. V lost 5 bases and J 5 bases, leaving 10 bases between the germline ends. This CDR3 reads CASSAGPDNEQFF. In DNA form, the CDR3 reads TGTGCCAGCAGTGCGGGTCCTGACAATGAGCAGTTCTTC.

This clonotype has only a few counts. This may be a read error, as it is one base from a much larger clone. The chain uses TRBV6-5 and TRBJ2-5; TRBD1 matches 8 bases. The closer fit of TRBJ2-7 to the DNA end suggests the J call may be wrong. The V gene's germline CDR1 is MNHEY and CDR2 SVGAGI. This CDR3 has 15 residues. CDR3 residues: CASSPSDRASCEQYF. The DNA of the CDR3 is TGTGCCAGCAGTCCGTCGGACAGGGCGTCCTGCGAGCAGTACTTC.

This chain uses TRBV14 with TRBJ2-7; TRBD1 is a possible D gene (6 bases). The length of the CDR3 is 15 residues. Looked up from germline, CDR1 is SGHDN and CDR2 is FVKESK. Trimming cost V 3 bases and J 5 bases, with 17 bases left between them. CDR3 sequence: CASSQGDIFSHEQYF. The CDR3 DNA sequence: TGTGCCAGCAGCCAGGGGGACATCTTTTCCCACGAGCAGTACTTC. Full variable domain (missing parts from reference TRBV14 and TRBJ2-7): EAGVTQFPSHSVIEKGQTVTLRCDPISGHDNLYWYRRVMGKEIKFLLHFVKESKQDESGMPNNRFLAERTGGTYSTLKVQPAELEDSGVYFCASSQGDIFSHEQYFGPGTRLTVT.

This clonotype has just a few counts. The chain is built from TRBV7-2 and TRBJ2-3; D gene uncertain. The CDR3 consists of 14 residues. Germline V gene data show CDR1 as SGHTA and CDR2 as FQGNSA. V was shortened by 5 bases and J by 7 bases, with 16 bases between the two germline ends. The CDR3 loop reads CASSPEVPTYTQYF. The CDR3 DNA reads TGTGCCAGCAGCCCAGAGGTGCCAACCTATACGCAGTATTTT. Full variable domain (remainder filled in from reference TRBV7-2 and TRBJ2-3): GAGVSQSPSNKVTEKGKDVELRCDPISGHTALYWYRQSLGQGLEFLIYFQGNSAPDKSGLPSDRFSAERTGGSVSTLTIQRTQQEDSAVYLCASSPEVPTYTQYFGPGTRLTVL.

This clonotype was counted only a few times. The CDR3 coding sequence is TGTGCCAGCAGTCCCGGGTTCAGCGGGGATGAGCAGTTCTTC. Translated: CASSPGFSGDEQFF. The chain recombines TRBV7-2 with TRBJ2-1; 7 bases line up with TRBD2. CDR1 is SGHTA, CDR2 FQGNSA, per germline. The trim removed 6 bases at V and 8 bases at J, leaving 10 bases unmatched. There are 14 residues in the CDR3.

In its sample, this clonotype was seen a few times. The rearrangement links TRBV5-1 to TRBJ1-2; D gene uncertain. Germline V gives CDR1 SGHRS, CDR2 YFSETQ. With 4 bases removed from V and 0 bases from J, the gap between germline ends came to 10 bases. The CDR3 consists of 14 residues. The CDR3, as DNA: TGCGCCAGCAGCCCAGCCCCGCCTAACTATGGCTACACCTTC. As protein: CASSPAPPNYGYTF.

In its sample, this clonotype was seen a few times. This chain connects TRBV10-3 to TRBJ2-3, with 15 positions matching TRBD2. Trimming took 10 bases from V and 11 from J; bases not matched to a gene: 10. CDR1 ENHRY and CDR2 SYGVKD come from the germline V gene. The CDR3 covers 14 residues. CDR3 region: CATGLAGGPGGQYF. The CDR3 DNA reads as TGTGCCACCGGACTAGCGGGGGGGCCAGGGGGGCAGTATTTT.

Details on this clonotype: This may come from a read error, since a much larger clone is one base off. The chain combines TRBV6-6 with TRBJ2-3; no definite D call. From germline, CDR1 is MNHNY and CDR2 SVGAGI (reference sequence). The CDR3 sequence is 14 residues long. The CDR3: CTSSYSRSSDTQYF. As DNA, the CDR3 is TGTACCAGCAGTTACTCTAGAAGTTCAGATACGCAGTATTTT.

This clonotype was found a few times. The genes are TRBV28 and TRBJ1-2; the match to TRBD1 covers 8 bases. This CDR3 has 15 residues. Germline loops: CDR1 MDHEN, CDR2 SYDVKM. Unmatched junction bases numbered 12, after V lost 8 bases and J lost 4 bases. Written as DNA, the CDR3 is TGTGCCAGCCACGTCCAAGGACAGGGAGGCTATGGCTACACCTTC. It codes for CASHVQGQGGYGYTF.

The CDR3 DNA follows: TGTGCTAGTGGTTTGGCCCTGGGGGGTGGGCAGTTCTTC. Its translation: CASGLALGGGQFF. The chain combines TRBV12-5 with TRBJ2-1; D possibly corresponds to TRBD2 (6 bases). This CDR3 comprises 13 residues. The V gene lost 1 base and the J gene lost 12 bases, with 13 bases spanning the gap. Germline values: CDR1 LGHNT, CDR2 FRNRAP.

This clonotype came up a few times. The rearrangement uses TRBV7-2 and TRBJ2-1, with TRBD1 matching over 8 bases. CDR1 and CDR2 (germline): SGHTA, FQGNSA. The length of the CDR3 is 16 residues. The V gene end was trimmed by 3 bases and the J gene end by 0 bases; junction bases not matched to a gene: 4. The CDR3 loop reads CASSFQGAFSYNEQFF. Written as DNA, the CDR3 is TGTGCCAGCAGCTTTCAGGGGGCATTCTCCTACAATGAGCAGTTCTTC.

This clonotype is medium-sized (0.01 to 0.1%) by share. This chain links TRBV5-6 with TRBJ2-7; no clear D. Germline assignment: CDR1 SGHDT and CDR2 YYEEEE. V was shortened by 2 bases and J by 0 bases, with 12 bases between the two germline ends. The CDR3 extends over 15 amino acids. CDR3 nucleotides: TGTGCCAGCAGCTTTTATGCTACCTTCTCCTACGAGCAGTACTTC. This codes for CASSFYATFSYEQYF.

Only a few counts were recorded for this clonotype. A much larger clonotype is one base distant, so this may be a read error. This chain joins TRBV2 and TRBJ2-5; D ambiguous. The DNA end is a closer match to TRBJ2-7, so the J assignment may be wrong. CDR3 size: 12 residues. CDR1 is SNHLY and CDR2 is FYNNEI in the germline V gene. Written as DNA, the CDR3 is TGTGCCAGCAGTGGAGTACTCTACGAGCAGTACTTC. It is translated as CASSGVLYEQYF.

The chain has TRBV7-2 and TRBJ1-4; a possible D gene is TRBD1 (6 bases). The CDR3 covers 16 residues. V was trimmed by 1 base and J by 2 bases, leaving 11 bases between them. Germline CDR1 and CDR2: SGHTA and FQGNSA. Here the CDR3 reads CASSLGGAHTNEKLFF. The CDR3, as DNA: TGTGCCAGCAGCTTAGGGGGGGCGCATACTAATGAAAAACTGTTTTTT.

The rearrangement joins TRBV2 to TRBJ2-7; no clear D gene. The CDR3 has 12 amino acids. Germline V CDR1 and CDR2: SNHLY, FYNNEI. The V end lost 8 bases, the J end lost 4 bases, and 12 bases lay between the germline ends. The CDR3 reads CASAVGAYEQYF. CDR3 DNA: TGTGCCAGCGCCGTCGGAGCATACGAGCAGTACTTC.

A note on this clonotype: One base away lies a much larger clone, so this may be a sequencing read error. The chain recombines TRBV20-1 with TRBJ2-1; D uncertain. The CDR3 spans 11 residues. The V and J ends lost 2 bases and 7 bases respectively, with 6 bases between them. CDR1 and CDR2 (germline): DFQATT, SNEGSKA (reference sequence). The CDR3 sequence: CSARKCNEQFF. The CDR3 region has the DNA TGCAGTGCTAGAAAGTGTAATGAGCAGTTCTTC.

On this clonotype itself: This clone may be a read error of a much larger clone one base away. The chain has TRBV7-3 and TRBJ2-1, with 13 nucleotides matching TRBD2. The CDR3 spans 14 residues. V lost 3 bases and J lost 13; bases outside the gene matches: 6. Germline V lookup: CDR1 SGHTA, CDR2 FQGTGA. The CDR3 loop reads CASSFGLAGETQFF. The CDR3 coding sequence is TGTGCCAGCAGCTTCGGACTAGCGGGGGAGACCCAGTTCTTC.

V and J are TRBV28 and TRBJ2-3, with TRBD2 as a possible D gene (5 bases). This CDR3 region has 15 residues. CDR1 MDHEN and CDR2 SYDVKM come from the germline V gene. Trimming cost V 11 bases and J 10 bases, with 28 bases left between them. The CDR3 protein is CAVSPIATPGLAQYF. The DNA of the CDR3 is TGTGCCGTCAGCCCAATAGCGACCCCCGGGTTGGCGCAGTATTTT.

This clonotype was observed a few times. The CDR3 DNA follows: TGTGCCAGCAGCCAAGTCAGGGACGAGCAGTACTTC. Amino acid sequence: CASSQVRDEQYF. This chain uses TRBV3-1 with TRBJ2-7; weak D call: TRBD1 (5 bases). The CDR3 contains 12 residues. The germline gives CDR1 LGHDT, CDR2 YNNKEL (reference sequence). V shed 1 base and J shed 5 bases, with 6 bases lying between them.

This clonotype was detected ten times or more. The chain links TRBV3-1 to TRBJ1-4; the D gene is possibly TRBD1 (5 bases). The V end lost 4 bases, the J end lost 5 bases, and 11 bases lay between the germline ends. CDR3 length: 14 residues. CDR1 and CDR2 from the germline V gene are LGHDT and YNNKEL (reference sequence). CDR3 sequence (DNA): TGTGCCAGCAGCCGACGGGGCGGGAATGAAAAACTGTTTTTT. Its protein product is CASSRRGGNEKLFF.

The chain is built from TRBV12-3 or TRBV12-4 and TRBJ2-3; D remains unclear. The CDR3 runs 12 residues. With 8 bases removed from V and 4 bases from J, the gap between germline ends came to 10 bases. CDR3 DNA: TGTGCCAGCGGCAGGTCGGCAGATACGCAGTATTTT. It is translated as CASGRSADTQYF.

This clonotype was seen ten or more times. The rearrangement joins TRBV10-3 to TRBJ2-7, with TRBD1 identical over 7 bases. CDR3 length: 16 residues. The germline CDR1 and CDR2 sequences are ENHRY and SYGVKD. V was clipped by 7 bases and J by 1 base; unmatched bases: 13. The DNA of the CDR3 is TGTGCCATCAAGGGGGCTAGTCCCGACACTTCCTACGAGCAGTACTTC. It yields the protein CAIKGASPDTSYEQYF.

In this sample, this clonotype turned up a few times. The rearrangement uses TRBV5-1 and TRBJ2-3; TRBD1 agrees at 7 bases. J was trimmed by 5 bases and V by 0 bases; bases with no gene match: 6. Looked up from germline, CDR1 is SGHRS and CDR2 is YFSETQ. CDR3 length: 15 residues. DNA for the CDR3: TGCGCCAGCAGCTTGGACGGCAGGGGGATAGATACGCAGTATTTT. It is translated as CASSLDGRGIDTQYF. The variable domain in full, with the rest retrieved from reference TRBV5-1 and TRBJ2-3, is KAGVTQTPRYLIKTRGQQVTLSCSPISGHRSVSWYQQTPGQGLQFLFEYFSETQRNKGNFPGRFSGRQFSNSRSEMNVSTLELGDSALYLCASSLDGRGIDTQYFGPGTRLTVL.

As to this clonotype: This sequence may be a read error, since a much larger clone differs from it by one base. The chain uses TRBV28 and TRBJ1-2; TRBD1 might be the D (6 bases). The CDR3 length is 13 residues. The germline V gene has CDR1 MDHEN and CDR2 SYDVKM. CDR3 protein: CAGSLRQVYGYTF. CDR3 coding DNA: TGTGCCGGCAGTTTAAGACAGGTCTATGGCTACACCTTC.